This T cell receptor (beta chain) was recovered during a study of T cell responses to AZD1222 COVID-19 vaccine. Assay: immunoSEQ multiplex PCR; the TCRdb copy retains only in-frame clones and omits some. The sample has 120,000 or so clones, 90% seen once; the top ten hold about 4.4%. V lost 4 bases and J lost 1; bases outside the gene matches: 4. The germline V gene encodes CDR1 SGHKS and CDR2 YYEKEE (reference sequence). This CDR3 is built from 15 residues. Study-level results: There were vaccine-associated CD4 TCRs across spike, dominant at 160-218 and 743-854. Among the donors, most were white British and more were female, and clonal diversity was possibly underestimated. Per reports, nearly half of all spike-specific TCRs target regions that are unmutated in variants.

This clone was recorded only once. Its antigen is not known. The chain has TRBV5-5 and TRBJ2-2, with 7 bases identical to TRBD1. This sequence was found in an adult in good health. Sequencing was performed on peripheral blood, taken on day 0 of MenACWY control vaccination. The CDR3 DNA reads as TGTGCCAGCAGCCGACAGGGTGGGAACACCGGGGAGCTGTTTTTT. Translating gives CASSRQGGNTGELFF.